This T cell receptor beta chain was captured by sequencing in a study of blood T cell repertoires in COVID-19. CDR1 and CDR2 (germline): SGHRS, YFSETQ. Trimming cost V 4 bases and J 8 bases, with 19 bases left between them. This CDR3 comprises 15 residues. Profiling relied on immunoSEQ multiplex PCR, and the TCRdb table lists in-frame clones only, not all of them. The table shows hundreds of thousands of clones, with approximately 88% occurring only once. This chain joins TRBV5-1 and TRBJ2-1, with D tentatively TRBD2 (6 bases). This TCR came from a woman aged 18-29 years who had recovered from COVID-19. Sequencing was performed on PBMCs or T cells enriched from blood (not recorded which). CDR3 loop: CASSALAGMGDEQFF. CDR3 DNA: TGCGCCAGCAGCGCCTTGGCGGGAATGGGAGATGAGCAGTTCTTC.